This T cell receptor beta chain is drawn from a study of cytomegalovirus exposure and HLA in healthy donors. Germline-derived CDR1 and CDR2 are SGHVS and FQNEAQ. The V gene lost 5 bases and the J gene lost 2 bases, with 3 bases spanning the gap. The CDR3 length is 11 residues. The donors were healthy bone marrow donors. Primers: 60 Vbeta forward and 13 Jbeta reverse. The repertoire was sequenced with immunoSEQ multiplex PCR; TCRdb's copy has only in-frame clones and lacks some. Of about 150,000 clones listed, 63% are singletons. The sequence came from an older woman in good health and CMV-seropositive. The specimen was PBMCs. The V call is TRBV7-8, the J call TRBJ2-5; D not certain. The CDR3 DNA follows: TGTGCCAGCAGCCCTCAAGAGACCCAGTACTTC. Translation gives CASSPQETQYF.